The 22 T cell receptor delta chains listed next were all sequenced from one sample in a study of gamma-delta chains in newborns, infants, children. TCRdb called clones anew from the reads with CATT. The table includes about 5,000 delta-chain clones, under 4% detected once. The sample taken for sequencing was blood. Receptor source: a child who was a newborn, infant or young child, either healthy, febrile or measles-vaccinated (not recorded which).

As concerns this clone: TCRdb's protein for this DNA is that of a much larger clone and differs from the translation at residue 11, likely a read error; the protein shown is the DNA translation. The chain combines TRDV2 with TRDJ2; TRDD3 aligns across 11 bases. Germline lookup yields CDR1 GEAIGNYY and CDR2 EKD. This CDR3 region has 14 residues. The CDR3 bases are TGTGCCTGTGACACCCTGGGGGATACAGCACGACTCTTCTTT. This translates into CACDTLGDTARLFF.

This clone appeared a few times. The protein TCRdb gives is from a much larger clone and does not agree with this DNA's translation at residue 4, likely a read error; the protein shown here comes from the DNA. The chain carries TRDV2 and TRDJ2, with 8 bases aligning to TRDD3. With V trimmed by 5 bases and J by 0 bases, 7 bases remained unmatched. The CDR3 is 16 amino acids. Germline V gives CDR1 GEAIGNYY, CDR2 EKD. For the CDR3, the DNA is TGTGCCTGTGTCATACTGGGGGCCGCTTTGACAGCACAACTCTTCTTT. This translates into CACVILGAALTAQLFF.

With respect to this clone: A much larger clone sits a single nucleotide away, making a read error possible. Distinct nucleotide sequences in the sample also encode this CDR3. This chain joins TRDV1 and TRDJ3, with 10 bases matching TRDD3. CDR3 length: 23 residues. Per germline, CDR1 TSWWSYY and CDR2 QGS. V dropped 1 base and J dropped 1; count of bases not matched to a gene: 16. As DNA, the CDR3 is TGTGCTCTTGGGGAACGCCCCCCGGGGGGATACGACTTAACATCCTGGGACACCCGACAGATGTTTTTC. Encoded protein: CALGERPPGGYDLTSWDTRQMFF.

A remark on this clone: With a far larger clone one base away, a read error is the likely cause. Distinct nucleotide sequences in the sample also encode this CDR3. The V and J genes are TRDV2 and TRDJ3, with 7 nucleotides matching TRDD3. CDR1 is GEAIGNYY, CDR2 EKD, per germline. V trimming: 7 bases; J trimming: 0 bases; junction bases outside the gene matches: 11. This CDR3 has 18 residues. CDR3 nucleotides: TGTGCCTGCGACCCCGTACTGGGGACCTCCTGGGACACCCGACAGATGTTTTTC. Encoded protein: CACDPVLGTSWDTRQMFF.

This clone was observed a handful of times. It differs at one base from a far larger clone, so likely a read error. Other DNA variants within this sample encode the same CDR3. This chain uses TRDV2 with TRDJ2; 12 bases are a match to TRDD3. Germline CDR1 is GEAIGNYY and CDR2 is EKD. CDR3 length: 19 amino acids. CDR3 in DNA: TGTGCCTGCGACACCCTTCCTCTGGGGGATACGCGTAGGACAGCACAACTCTTCTTT. Translation gives CACDTLPLGDTRRTAQLFF.

This clone was detected many times. This clone may be a read error of a much larger clone one base away. The chain is built from TRDV2 and TRDJ3, with TRDD3 matching over 9 bases. Germline V gene data show CDR1 as GEAIGNYY and CDR2 as EKD. This CDR3 is 17 amino acids long. CDR3: CACDYWGSSLDTRQMFF. CDR3 bases: TGTGCCTGTGACTACTGGGGGAGCTCCTTGGACACCCGACAGATGTTTTTC.

This clone was detected only a few times. A much larger clone differs by one base, so this may be a read error. Other DNA sequences within the sample encode an identical CDR3. The rearrangement uses TRDV2 and TRDJ2; 11 bases map to TRDD3. Germline CDR1 reads GEAIGNYY; CDR2 reads EKD. The CDR3 spans 15 residues. The CDR3 protein is CACDTGGYATAQLFF. CDR3 nucleotides: TGTGCCTGTGACACTGGGGGATACGCGACAGCACAACTCTTTTTT.

Worth noting for this clone: TCRdb's listed protein matches a much larger clone and diverges from this DNA's translation at residue 3, likely through a read error; the protein shown comes from the DNA. The chain combines TRDV2 with TRDJ3; 9 positions match TRDD3. The CDR3 consists of 17 residues. Germline loops: CDR1 GEAIGNYY, CDR2 EKD. In DNA form, the CDR3 reads TGTGCCTATGACTACTGGGGGAGCTCCTGGGACACCCGACAGATGTTTTTC. Protein: CAYDYWGSSWDTRQMFF.

As regards this clone: TCRdb lists the protein of a much larger clone for this DNA, which differs at residue 5, so this is likely a read error; the protein given here is translated from the DNA itself. The V gene is TRDV1, the J gene TRDJ2; 12 bases are a match to TRDD3. Germline CDR1 is TSWWSYY and CDR2 is QGS. The CDR3 extends over 19 amino acids. V lost 4 bases and J lost 3; bases outside the gene matches: 12. As DNA, the CDR3 is TGTGCTCTTGGGGCCCAAGCAGTCTGGGGGATACGGGTGACAGCACAACTCTTCTTT. The encoded protein is CALGAQAVWGIRVTAQLFF.

This clone came up a few times. This DNA's translation differs at residue 12 from TCRdb's protein, which comes from a much larger clone; a read error is likely, and the protein shown is translated from the DNA. CDR3: CACDTGLGGRPRDKLIF. DNA of the CDR3: TGTGCCTGTGACACCGGATTAGGGGGCCGACCGCGGGATAAACTCATCTTT. The rearrangement uses TRDV2 and TRDJ1; D perhaps matches TRDD3 (5 bases). Germline V CDR1 and CDR2: GEAIGNYY, EKD. The CDR3 sequence is 17 residues long. V was clipped by 0 bases and J by 5 bases, with 21 bases between them.

Details on this clone: The protein given by TCRdb reflects a much larger clone and differs at residue 3 from this DNA's translation, likely from a read error; the protein shown is the DNA's translation. The rearrangement links TRDV2 to TRDJ1, with 7 positions matching TRDD3. The CDR3 sequence is 16 residues long. The germline V gene encodes CDR1 GEAIGNYY and CDR2 EKD. In nucleotides, the CDR3 is TGTGCCTATGACACAGGAGGGGGATCGTACACCGATAAACTCATCTTT. Translated: CAYDTGGGSYTDKLIF.

This clone was recorded a few times. The protein TCRdb gives is from a much larger clone and does not agree with this DNA's translation at residue 8, likely a read error; the protein shown here comes from the DNA. Additional DNA sequences in this sample encode the identical CDR3. This chain connects TRDV2 to TRDJ2; TRDD3 aligns across 8 bases. Germline values: CDR1 GEAIGNYY, CDR2 EKD. The ends lost 3 bases at V and 0 bases at J; junction bases unmatched: 5. CDR3 length: 16 residues. The CDR3 DNA sequence: TGTGCCTGTGACGTACTGGGGGCTACTTTGACAGCACAACTCTTCTTT. Its protein is CACDVLGATLTAQLFF.

With respect to this clone: TCRdb's listed protein matches a much larger clone and diverges from this DNA's translation at residue 7, likely through a read error; the protein shown comes from the DNA. V gene TRDV2 combines with J gene TRDJ3; tentative D call: TRDD3 (6 bases). The CDR3 has 19 residues. Germline CDR1 is GEAIGNYY and CDR2 is EKD. V shed 0 bases and J shed 2 bases, with 16 bases lying between them. The CDR3 is CACDTPQIRPTWDTRQMFF. The CDR3 region has the DNA TGTGCCTGTGACACCCCACAGATACGCCCCACCTGGGACACCCGACAGATGTTTTTC.

Worth noting for this clone: TCRdb's protein, taken from a much larger clone, differs from this DNA's translation at residue 10, likely owing to a read error; the protein displayed comes from the DNA. The CDR3 sequence: CACDVLGDWGTRQMFF. Written as DNA, the CDR3 is TGTGCCTGTGACGTACTGGGGGATTGGGGCACCCGACAGATGTTTTTC. The chain couples TRDV2 to TRDJ3; TRDD3 matches at 10 bases. Per the germline V gene, CDR1 is GEAIGNYY and CDR2 is EKD. This CDR3 has 16 residues.

A remark on this clone: The protein in TCRdb stems from a much larger clone and differs at residue 10 from this DNA's translation, likely a read error; here the protein is translated from the DNA. The chain combines TRDV1 with TRDJ2; 7 bases are a match to TRDD3. Trimming took 1 base from V and 8 from J; bases not matched to a gene: 13. Per the germline V gene, CDR1 is TSWWSYY and CDR2 is QGS. The CDR3 loop spans 17 amino acids. Here the CDR3 reads CALGEPKGGMRYAQLFF. CDR3 in DNA: TGTGCTCTTGGGGAACCCAAGGGGGGGATGCGATATGCACAACTCTTCTTT.

The table lists this clone with a few counts. Additional DNA sequences in this sample encode the identical CDR3. The V gene is TRDV2, the J gene TRDJ1; no clear D. CDR3 length: 13 residues. Germline V gene data show CDR1 as GEAIGNYY and CDR2 as EKD. V dropped 0 bases and J dropped 0 bases, with 4 bases sitting between them. The CDR3 region is CACDTWDTDKLIF. CDR3 DNA: TGTGCCTGTGACACCTGGGACACCGATAAACTCATCTTT.

About this clone itself: A far larger clone is a single base away, which makes a read error likely. The gene calls are TRDV1 and TRDJ2; TRDD3 aligns across 11 bases. The CDR3 is 21 residues long. V shed 1 base, J shed 4 bases, and the junction held 17 bases outside the gene matches. CDR1 is TSWWSYY, CDR2 QGS, per germline. The CDR3 here is CALGEPILSLLGDRATAQLFF. In DNA, the CDR3 is TGTGCTCTTGGGGAACCCATCCTATCCTTACTGGGGGATAGGGCGACAGCACAACTCTTCTTT.

This clone was detected only a few times. Since a much larger clone is just one base distant, this may be a read error. This specimen includes other DNA sequences encoding the same CDR3. The chain combines TRDV3 with TRDJ1, with TRDD3 as a possible D gene (6 bases). CDR3 length equals 16 residues. Germline V lookup: CDR1 TVYSNPD, CDR2 GDNSRS (reference sequence). The CDR3 DNA follows: TGTGCCCGGGCTGAGGACGGGGGGAAAGGGACCGATAAACTCATCTTC. This encodes CARAEDGGKGTDKLIF.

There are a few counts of this clone. This DNA's translation differs at residue 13 from TCRdb's protein, which comes from a much larger clone; a read error is likely, and the protein shown is translated from the DNA. Other DNA sequences from this sample encode an identical CDR3 as well. This chain uses TRDV2 with TRDJ3; 9 positions match TRDD3. Per germline, CDR1 GEAIGNYY and CDR2 EKD. This CDR3 contains 18 residues. The DNA for the CDR3 is TGTGCCTGTGACACCTGGGGGATAAGCTCCTGGGACGCCCGACAGATGTTTTTC. Amino acid sequence: CACDTWGISSWDARQMFF.

This clone was observed a handful of times. A much larger clone differs by one base, so this may be a read error. Other DNA sequences in this specimen translate into the identical CDR3. This chain connects TRDV3 to TRDJ2; 10 bases line up with TRDD3. The V segment lost 5 bases and the J segment 2 bases; nucleotides outside the gene matches: 14. The CDR3 runs 17 residues. Germline V CDR1 and CDR2: TVYSNPD, GDNSRS (reference sequence). The DNA of the CDR3 is TGTGCCAAAAAGGGTACTGGGGGATTCCCCTTGACAGCACAACTCTTCTTT. This gives the protein CAKKGTGGFPLTAQLFF.

This clone was seen only a few times. TCRdb's protein, taken from a much larger clone, differs from this DNA's translation at residue 13, likely owing to a read error; the protein displayed comes from the DNA. The chain carries TRDV2 and TRDJ3; 13 bases match TRDD3. Germline CDR1 GEAIGNYY, CDR2 EKD. This CDR3 contains 19 residues. This chain's CDR3 is CACDILGDTSSWGTRQMFF. The CDR3 region has the DNA TGTGCCTGTGACATACTGGGGGATACGAGCTCCTGGGGCACCCGACAGATGTTTTTC.

A note on this clone: For this DNA, TCRdb reports the protein of a much larger clone, which diverges at residue 8, most likely from a read error; the protein presented here is translated directly from the DNA. V gene TRDV2 combines with J gene TRDJ1, with 12 bases aligning to TRDD3. Germline V lookup: CDR1 GEAIGNYY, CDR2 EKD. The V gene end was trimmed by 0 bases and the J gene end by 0 bases; junction bases not matched to a gene: 10. The CDR3 is 19 residues long. For the CDR3, the DNA is TGTGCCTGTGACACCGTAAGTTCTGGGGGATACGAGGACACCGATAAACTCATCTTT. Its protein is CACDTVSSGGYEDTDKLIF.